The 7 T cell receptor beta chains reported below all come from one sample, sequenced in a study of regulatory T cells in long-lasting Graves disease. The time point here: newly diagnosed GD, antithyroid drugs for less than 3 months. Isolated PBMC RNA provided the starting material for the TCR library. Construction of the TCR beta libraries employed iRepertoire HTBI primers in conjunction with Arm-PCR of CDR3 regions. TCRdb reanalysed the multiplex PCR reads using MiXCR and keeps one entry per CDR3 protein. Of about 420,000 distinct CDR3 sequences in the sample, about 16% were seen once. These data were also filed under a second study, of T cells in Graves' hyperthyroidism and ophthalmopathy.

The sample consisted of peripheral blood mononuclear cells (PBMCs), taken at new diagnosis, from a patient treated with antithyroid drugs. These receptors were taken from a woman aged 18-29 years with Graves disease.

This clonotype was seen many times. DNA of the CDR3: TGTGCCAGCAGTTTCTCCGAGAAATTTTATGGCTACACCTTC. Translated: CASSFSEKFYGYTF. The chain has TRBV28 and TRBJ1-2; D not resolved. Trimming took 3 bases from V and 5 from J, leaving 13 bases between them. The V gene's germline CDR1 is MDHEN and CDR2 SYDVKM. The length of the CDR3 is 14 residues.

This clonotype came up a few times. The chain combines TRBV6-9 with TRBJ2-3; perhaps TRBD2 as D (5 bases). V was cut by 3 bases and J by 6 bases, with 16 bases left in between. Germline assignment: CDR1 MNHGY and CDR2 SVAAGI. This CDR3 has 15 residues. The chain's CDR3 is CASSYFGGNVDTQYF. CDR3 bases: TGTGCCAGCAGTTACTTTGGAGGCAACGTGGATACGCAGTATTTT.

This clonotype was seen ten or more times. The V and J genes are TRBV20-1 and TRBJ2-5; 9 positions agree with TRBD2. CDR1 and CDR2 (germline): DFQATT, SNEGSKA (reference sequence). With V trimmed by 5 bases and J by 1 base, 8 bases remained unmatched. CDR3 size: 15 residues. This CDR3 is CSAPRLAGSQETQYF. The DNA for the CDR3 is TGCAGTGCTCCTCGGCTAGCGGGGTCCCAAGAGACCCAGTACTTC.

The rearrangement links TRBV5-1 to TRBJ2-1, with 12 bases identical to TRBD2. The CDR3 is 16 residues long. V lost 2 bases and J lost 3; bases outside the gene matches: 3. Germline V gives CDR1 SGHRS, CDR2 YFSETQ. CDR3 residues: CASSFLTSGSYNEQFF. DNA of the CDR3: TGCGCCAGCAGCTTCCTGACTAGCGGGAGCTACAATGAGCAGTTCTTC.

This clonotype was observed a handful of times. The J gene is TRBJ1-5, the V gene TRBV7-2, with unresolved D. Trimming removed 1 base at V and 2 bases at J, with 12 bases between. CDR3 length equals 16 residues. Germline values: CDR1 SGHTA, CDR2 FQGNSA. CDR3 loop: CASSLVAGGGNQPQHF. The CDR3 region has the DNA TGTGCCAGCAGCTTAGTGGCGGGTGGCGGCAATCAGCCCCAGCATTTT.

This clonotype was picked up a small number of times. CDR3 loop: CASSLGQGLGNTEAFF. In nucleotides, the CDR3 is TGTGCCAGCAGCCTCGGACAGGGGCTGGGGAACACTGAAGCTTTCTTT. The chain joins TRBV3-1 to TRBJ1-1; 9 nucleotides match TRBD1. CDR3 length equals 16 residues. Germline CDR1 reads LGHDT; CDR2 reads YNNKEL (reference sequence). Germline trimming cut 4 bases from V and 1 base from J; bases unmatched to any gene: 7.

In this sample, this clonotype turned up many times. V is TRBV27 and J is TRBJ2-3, with D hard to call. V gave up 4 bases and J gave up 6 bases, with 5 bases separating them. Germline CDR1 and CDR2: MNHEY and SMNVEV (reference sequence). This CDR3 is built from 11 residues. The CDR3 spells CASSSWDTQYF. The CDR3, as DNA: TGTGCCAGCAGTTCCTGGGATACGCAGTATTTT.